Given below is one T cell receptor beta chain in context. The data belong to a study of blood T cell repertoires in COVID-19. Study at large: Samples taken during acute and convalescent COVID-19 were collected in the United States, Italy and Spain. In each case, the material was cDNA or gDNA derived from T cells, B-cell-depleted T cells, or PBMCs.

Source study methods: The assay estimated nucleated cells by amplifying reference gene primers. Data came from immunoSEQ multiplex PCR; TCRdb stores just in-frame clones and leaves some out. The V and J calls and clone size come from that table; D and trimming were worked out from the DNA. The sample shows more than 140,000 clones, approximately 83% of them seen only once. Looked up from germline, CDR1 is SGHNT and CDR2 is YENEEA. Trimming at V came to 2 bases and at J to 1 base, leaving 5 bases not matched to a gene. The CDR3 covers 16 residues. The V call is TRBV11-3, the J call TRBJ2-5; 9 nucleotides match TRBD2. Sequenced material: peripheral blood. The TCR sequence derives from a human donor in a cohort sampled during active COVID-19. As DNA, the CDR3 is TGTGCCAGCAGCTTAATCGGCGGGGGGGTCCAAGAGACCCAGTACTTC. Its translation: CASSLIGGGVQETQYF.